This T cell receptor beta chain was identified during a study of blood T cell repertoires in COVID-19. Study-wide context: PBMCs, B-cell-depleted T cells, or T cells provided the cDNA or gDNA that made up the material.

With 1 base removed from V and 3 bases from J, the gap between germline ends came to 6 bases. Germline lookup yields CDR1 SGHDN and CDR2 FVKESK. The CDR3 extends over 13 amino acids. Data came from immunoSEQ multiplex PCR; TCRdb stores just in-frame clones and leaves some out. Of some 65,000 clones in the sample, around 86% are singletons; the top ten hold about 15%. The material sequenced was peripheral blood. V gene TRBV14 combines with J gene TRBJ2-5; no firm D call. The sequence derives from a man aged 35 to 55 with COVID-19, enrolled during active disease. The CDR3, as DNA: TGTGCCAGCAGCCAAGGGCTAGAAGAGACCCAGTACTTC. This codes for CASSQGLEETQYF.